This T cell receptor beta chain was found in a study of T cells after yellow fever vaccination. Turning to the study itself: In the case of low-cell-number fractions, SMART-Seq v4 Ultra Low Input was used for preparation. Study-wide results and limits: The study noted that FACS-sorted repertoires could contain abundant clonotypes contaminating from the bulk population. Weaker in magnitude, the secondary response showed a faster peak on day 5 versus 15.

Germline V lookup: CDR1 MNHEY, CDR2 SVGAGI. This CDR3 spans 15 amino acids. V was trimmed by 7 bases and J by 4 bases, leaving 17 bases between them. A few counts support this clonotype. The antigen is unknown. Generation of TCR cDNA used 5'RACE template switching (which added a universal primer site and UMIs). TCRdb redid the calling of the 5' RACE reads with MiXCR, one entry per CDR3 protein. Seen here are about 340,000 distinct CDR3 sequences, approximately 13% observed once, and the top ten hold 2.5% to 4%. The TCR originated in a man aged 18 to 30 who received the YFV17D yellow fever vaccine. The chain couples TRBV6-5 to TRBJ1-3, with D uncertain. Sequencing was performed on CD4+ T cells sorted from PBMCs, taken 15 days after the yellow fever booster vaccination. The CDR3 sequence: CASIPAEGAGNTIYF. In nucleotides, the CDR3 is TGTGCCAGCATCCCGGCGGAGGGAGCAGGAAACACCATATATTTT.